The 17 T cell receptor beta chains below were found in one sample sequenced in a study of PD-1 blockade in classical Hodgkin lymphoma. Profiling relied on immunoSEQ multiplex PCR, and the TCRdb table lists in-frame clones only, not all of them. This sample carries approximately 25,000 clones, approximately 68% of them seen once, and the ten largest clones take under 4.5%. As to time point: cycle 4 day 1 (C4D1), after about 6 weeks of nivolumab. Relapse after autologous stem cell transplantation occurred in every patient, and brentuximab vedotin exposure varied. This specimen consisted of peripheral blood mononuclear cells (PBMCs), obtained before the fourth cycle of nivolumab. The receptors shown here come from a human donor with classical Hodgkin lymphoma.

The J gene is TRBJ1-2, the V gene TRBV6-1; 9 positions agree with TRBD1. The CDR3 runs 15 residues. V shed 4 bases and J 1 base; nucleotides not matched to a gene: 4. Germline lookup yields CDR1 MNHNS and CDR2 SASEGT. Here the CDR3 reads CASSGGQGLNYGYTF. The CDR3 DNA is TGTGCCAGCAGTGGGGGACAGGGACTTAACTATGGCTACACCTTC.

The chain couples TRBV4-2 to TRBJ2-3; D not resolved. Germline-derived CDR1 and CDR2 are LGHNA and YNFKEQ. This CDR3 is 16 amino acids long. Trimming took off 0 bases at V and 2 bases at J, with 12 bases between the two ends. The CDR3 DNA reads TGTGCCAGCAGCCAAGACGGGCGCTATTCCACAGATACGCAGTATTTT. Translated: CASSQDGRYSTDTQYF.

The rearrangement uses TRBV7-8 and TRBJ1-5, with TRBD1 matching over 12 bases. The CDR3 is 18 amino acids. Germline CDR1 SGHVS, CDR2 FQNEAQ. V dropped 5 bases and J dropped 5; count of bases not matched to a gene: 13. DNA of the CDR3: TGTGCCAGCAGCCCGAGAATGACCGGGACAGGGGGCTATCAGCCCCAGCATTTT. Its protein is CASSPRMTGTGGYQPQHF.

The chain carries TRBV7-9 and TRBJ1-1; no clear D gene. The V gene's germline CDR1 is SEHNR and CDR2 FQNEAQ (reference sequence). The CDR3 runs to 13 residues. V was trimmed by 4 bases and J by 3 bases, leaving 9 bases between them. The CDR3 is CASSSGPDTEAFF. CDR3 DNA sequence: TGTGCCAGCAGCTCCGGACCGGACACTGAAGCTTTCTTT.

The chain uses TRBV28 and TRBJ2-2; 12 bases line up with TRBD2. This CDR3 contains 19 residues. Germline trimming cut 4 bases from V and 6 bases from J; bases unmatched to any gene: 15. Germline CDR1 reads MDHEN; CDR2 reads SYDVKM. In nucleotides, the CDR3 is TGTGCCAGCAGTTCAACCTTACTAGCGGGAGGATTTAAGGCCGGGGAGCTGTTTTTT. Its protein is CASSSTLLAGGFKAGELFF.

J is TRBJ2-7 and V is TRBV21-1. TRBV21-1 is classified as a pseudogene. CDR3 size: 16 residues. The CDR3: CASSKAQEGRSYEQYF. The CDR3, as DNA: TGTGCCAGCAGCAAAGCCCAGGAAGGGCGGTCCTACGAGCAGTACTTC.

The CDR3 here is CAWSYEVSGTGGYTF. The CDR3 coding sequence is TGTGCCTGGAGTTACGAGGTCAGCGGAACGGGAGGCTACACCTTC. V usage is TRBV30 and J usage is TRBJ1-2; the D is unclear. Germline CDR1 and CDR2: GTSNPN and SVGIG (reference sequence). This CDR3 is built from 15 residues. V was shortened by 2 bases and J by 8 bases, with 21 bases between the two germline ends.

This clone showed up just once. The V gene is TRBV29-1, the J gene TRBJ1-1; D is possibly TRBD1 (5 bases). Germline V lookup: CDR1 SQVTM, CDR2 ANQGSEA. This CDR3 region has 14 residues. V lost 1 base and J 4 bases, leaving 13 bases between the germline ends. The CDR3 spells CSVEANLGGTEAFF. The CDR3 coding sequence is TGCAGCGTTGAAGCTAATTTGGGGGGCACTGAAGCTTTCTTT. The full variable domain, in which reference TRBV29-1 and TRBJ1-1 provide the parts outside the CDR3, is SAVISQKPSRDICQRGTSLTIQCQVDSQVTMMFWYRQQPGQSLTLIATANQGSEATYESGFVIDKFPISRPNLTFSTLTVSNMSPEDSSIYLCSVEANLGGTEAFFGQGTRLTVV.

CDR3 coding DNA: TGTGCCAGCAGTGAGCAGGTTGGGGAAGGCGAGCAGTACTTC. Translation: CASSEQVGEGEQYF. The chain combines TRBV2 with TRBJ2-7; D remains ambiguous. The CDR3 is made up of 14 amino acids. The germline V gene has CDR1 SNHLY and CDR2 FYNNEI. V gave up 3 bases and J gave up 6 bases, with 15 bases separating them.

The rearrangement uses TRBV5-1 and TRBJ2-1; no reliable D call. Deletions cut 4 bases from V and 8 bases from J, with 13 bases between. The CDR3 has 13 residues. Germline CDR1 reads SGHRS; CDR2 reads YFSETQ. The CDR3 here is CASSPSVVDEQFF. The DNA for the CDR3 is TGCGCCAGCAGCCCGAGTGTTGTAGATGAGCAGTTCTTC.

The rearrangement links TRBV2 to TRBJ1-5; D is perhaps TRBD1 (5 bases). The CDR3 loop spans 15 amino acids. Per germline, CDR1 SNHLY and CDR2 FYNNEI. V lost 6 bases, J lost 3 bases, and 15 bases lay in between. The CDR3 DNA reads as TGTGCCAGCAGACTGGCGGGGGGTAACAATCAGCCCCAGCATTTT. Protein: CASRLAGGNNQPQHF.

The V gene is TRBV4-3, the J gene TRBJ2-7, with D maybe TRBD1 (6 bases). V lost 3 bases and J 6 bases, leaving 12 bases between the germline ends. Germline V lookup: CDR1 LGHNA, CDR2 YSLEER. The CDR3 totals 13 residues. CDR3 bases: TGCGCCAGCAGCCATACTGCGGACAGCGAGCAGTACTTC. Its translation: CASSHTADSEQYF.

CDR3 residues: CAWSGTSADTQYF. The CDR3 coding sequence is TGTGCCTGGAGTGGGACTAGCGCAGATACGCAGTATTTT. V usage is TRBV30 and J usage is TRBJ2-3; the match to TRBD2 covers 9 bases. V was clipped by 1 base and J by 4 bases; unmatched bases: 0. Germline loops: CDR1 GTSNPN, CDR2 SVGIG (reference sequence). This CDR3 spans 13 amino acids. The variable domain in full, with the rest retrieved from reference TRBV30 and TRBJ2-3, is SQTIHQWPATLVQPVGSPLSLECTVEGTSNPNLYWYRQAAGRGLQLLFYSVGIGQISSEVPQNLSASRPQDRQFILSSKKLLLSDSGFYLCAWSGTSADTQYFGPGTRLTVL.

In the case of this clone: At one of its ends the junction is not consistent with the germline gene, which may arise from a read error. The chain links TRBV7-7 to TRBJ1-2; D unclear. This CDR3 comprises 12 residues. Germline V gene data show CDR1 as SSHAT and CDR2 as FNYEAQ (reference sequence). In DNA form, the CDR3 reads TGTGCTAGCAGCATCGGAAGTTATGGCTACACCTTC. Translated: CASSIGSYGYTF.

This clone qualifies as medium-sized. This rearrangement joins TRBV6-1 to TRBJ1-3; D may be TRBD1 (6 bases). The CDR3 totals 14 residues. CDR1 and CDR2 (germline): MNHNS, SASEGT. V was pared by 7 bases and J by 2 bases, with 12 bases between. The CDR3 bases are TGTGCCAGCAAACGAACAGGGACTGGAAACACCATATATTTT. Protein: CASKRTGTGNTIYF.

Concerning this clone: This sample also contains other DNA sequences that code for the same CDR3. V is TRBV5-1 and J is TRBJ1-3, with D possibly matching TRBD1 (6 bases). V shed 2 bases and J shed 4 bases, with 7 bases lying between them. This CDR3 has 13 amino acids. Germline V gene data show CDR1 as SGHRS and CDR2 as YFSETQ. This CDR3 is CASSLGGGNTIYF. The DNA of the CDR3 is TGCGCCAGCAGCTTAGGGGGAGGAAACACCATATATTTT.

This sequence joins TRBV27 and TRBJ2-3, with TRBD2 identical over 7 bases. Germline CDR1 MNHEY, CDR2 SMNVEV (reference sequence). The CDR3 contains 17 residues. Unmatched junction bases numbered 12, after V lost 3 bases and J lost 3 bases. The CDR3 DNA reads as TGTGCCAGCAGTTTCTCTAAGGGCGGGAGTTGGACAGATACGCAGTATTTT. Translating gives CASSFSKGGSWTDTQYF.